One and the same sample provided the 21 T cell receptor beta chains below, sequenced in a study of long-term antiretroviral therapy in people with HIV. Samples were assayed with immunoSEQ v3.0 at survey level. Profiling relied on immunoSEQ multiplex PCR, and the TCRdb table lists in-frame clones only, not all of them. The data contain about 40,000 clones, more than 80% of them singletons. The material sequenced was unsorted PBMCs, taken 3.1 years after starting antiretroviral therapy. The receptors shown here come from a woman between 50 and 59 years old with HIV.

V and J are TRBV12-2 and TRBJ1-2; the table's D call, TRBD1, was not checked against the DNA. TRBV12-2 is a pseudogene. The CDR3 contains 11 residues. CDR3 sequence: CASRKQEGYTF. The CDR3 region has the DNA TGTGCAAGTCGGAAACAGGAAGGCTACACCTTC.

The V gene is TRBV5-6, the J gene TRBJ1-2, with 8 positions matching TRBD1. The ends lost 0 bases at V and 0 bases at J; junction bases unmatched: 7. CDR1 SGHDT and CDR2 YYEEEE come from the germline V gene. This CDR3 has 17 amino acids. In nucleotides, the CDR3 is TGTGCCAGCAGCTTGGGTAACAGGGGGGCCCCTAACTATGGCTACACCTTC. It yields the protein CASSLGNRGAPNYGYTF.

Only a few counts were recorded for this clone. V gene TRBV4-1 combines with J gene TRBJ1-3, with 9 bases fitting TRBD1. This CDR3 comprises 15 residues. The ends lost 3 bases at V and 3 bases at J; junction bases unmatched: 3. The germline gives CDR1 MGHRA, CDR2 YSYEKL. The CDR3 nucleotides are TGCGCCAGCAGCCACCCGGGACAGGGTGGAAACACCATATATTTT. The encoded protein is CASSHPGQGGNTIYF.

The rearrangement joins TRBV2 to TRBJ1-4, with D uncertain. Germline V gene data show CDR1 as SNHLY and CDR2 as FYNNEI. V gave up 7 bases and J gave up 0 bases, with 9 bases separating them. CDR3 length: 14 amino acids. The CDR3: CASISLATNEKLFF. In DNA, the CDR3 is TGTGCCAGCATCAGCCTTGCAACTAATGAAAAACTGTTTTTT. The full variable domain, with the rest looked up from reference TRBV2 and TRBJ1-4, is EPEVTQTPSHQVTQMGQEVILRCVPISNHLYFYWYRQILGQKVEFLVSFYNNEISEKSEIFDDQFSVERPDGSNFTLKIRSTKLEDSAMYFCASISLATNEKLFFGSGTQLSVL.

A few counts support this clone. The genes are TRBV7-9 and TRBJ1-2; TRBD1 matches at 9 bases. Germline CDR1 reads SEHNR; CDR2 reads FQNEAQ (reference sequence). The CDR3 extends over 18 amino acids. J lost 1 base, V lost 2 bases, and 11 bases had no gene match. This CDR3 reads CASSLPTSGQGFNYGYTF. In DNA form, the CDR3 reads TGTGCCAGCAGCTTACCAACGTCGGGACAGGGTTTTAACTATGGCTACACCTTC.

The V and J genes are TRBV5-6 and TRBJ1-2; TRBD1 aligns across 12 bases. This CDR3 spans 13 amino acids. Germline assignment: CDR1 SGHDT and CDR2 YYEEEE. J lost 10 bases, V lost 7 bases, and 8 bases had no gene match. The CDR3 sequence: CASHQPGQGAYTF. The CDR3 nucleotides are TGTGCCAGCCATCAACCGGGACAGGGGGCCTACACCTTC. The complete variable domain, with remaining parts taken from reference TRBV5-6 and TRBJ1-2, reads DAGVTQSPTHLIKTRGQQVTLRCSPKSGHDTVSWYQQALGQGPQFIFQYYEEEERQRGNFPDRFSGHQFPNYSSELNVNALLLGDSALYLCASHQPGQGAYTFGSGTRLTVV.

J is TRBJ2-7 and V is TRBV7-9, with D unclear. Trimming took off 1 base at V and 0 bases at J, with 7 bases between the two ends. The CDR3 has 14 amino acids. CDR1 is SEHNR and CDR2 is FQNEAQ in the germline V gene (reference sequence). For the CDR3, the DNA is TGTGCCAGCAGCTTAGTGGAGAACTCCTACGAGCAGTACTTC. It is translated as CASSLVENSYEQYF.

The CDR3 nucleotides are TGCGCCAGCAGCCAAGGGGGCTACCCCGGGCCCTCCTACGAGCAGTACTTC. Translated, it gives CASSQGGYPGPSYEQYF. The chain employs TRBV4-3 and TRBJ2-7; D perhaps matches TRBD1 (5 bases). The V end lost 1 base, the J end lost 0 bases, and 16 bases lay between the germline ends. Germline CDR1 and CDR2: LGHNA and YSLEER. The CDR3 has 17 amino acids.

The gene calls are TRBV15 and TRBJ2-7, with TRBD1 as a possible D gene (5 bases). V lost 0 bases, J lost 6 bases, and 12 bases lay in between. Per germline, CDR1 LNHNV and CDR2 YYDKDF (reference sequence). The CDR3 sequence is 14 residues long. CDR3 region: CATSRDLAGLEQYF. CDR3 DNA: TGTGCCACCAGCAGAGATCTGGCAGGGCTCGAGCAGTACTTC.

The chain joins TRBV11-2 to TRBJ1-3; D unresolved. The CDR3 covers 12 residues. Trimming left V 5 bases short and J 0 bases short, with 2 bases between. Looked up from germline, CDR1 is SGHAT and CDR2 is FQNNGV. The CDR3 bases are TGTGCCAGCAGCGTCTCTGGAAACACCATATATTTT. Translated: CASSVSGNTIYF. The whole variable domain, filled in from reference TRBV11-2 and TRBJ1-3, reads EAGVAQSPRYKIIEKRQSVAFWCNPISGHATLYWYQQILGQGPKLLIQFQNNGVVDDSQLPKDRFSAERLKGVDSTLKIQPAKLEDSAVYLCASSVSGNTIYFGEGSWLTVV.

J is TRBJ1-5 and V is TRBV7-2, with D possibly matching TRBD1 (5 bases). V lost 1 base and J 3 bases, leaving 10 bases between the germline ends. Germline CDR1 and CDR2: SGHTA and FQGNSA. The CDR3 covers 15 residues. The CDR3 protein is CASSLETANNQPQHF. In nucleotides, the CDR3 is TGTGCCAGCAGCTTAGAGACAGCAAACAATCAGCCCCAGCATTTT.

V and J are TRBV21-1 and TRBJ2-7; TRBD1 is the table's D call, not checked against the DNA. TRBV21-1 is shown as a pseudogene. The CDR3 is 16 residues long. Here the CDR3 DNA reads TGTGCCAGCAGCAAAGCCGGGACAGGGAGAACCTACGAGCAGTACTTC. Amino acid sequence: CASSKAGTGRTYEQYF.

The rearrangement uses TRBV6-5 and TRBJ1-5; no reliable D call. The germline gives CDR1 MNHEY, CDR2 SVGAGI. V was clipped by 0 bases and J by 7 bases, with 7 bases between them. This CDR3 comprises 13 residues. CDR3: CASSYSLEQPQHF. CDR3 DNA: TGTGCCAGCAGTTACTCCCTGGAACAGCCCCAGCATTTT.

This clone was seen a few times. The V call is TRBV7-2, the J call TRBJ1-5, with 8 nucleotides matching TRBD1. The V segment lost 5 bases and the J segment 4 bases; nucleotides outside the gene matches: 4. The CDR3 loop spans 14 amino acids. The V gene's germline CDR1 is SGHTA and CDR2 FQGNSA. Here the CDR3 reads CASSQDRVNQPQHF. Here the CDR3 DNA reads TGTGCCAGCAGCCAGGACAGGGTGAATCAGCCCCAGCATTTT.

The chain has TRBV6-5 and TRBJ1-1; a possible D gene is TRBD1 (5 bases). Deletions cut 6 bases from V and 2 bases from J, with 10 bases between. Germline-derived CDR1 and CDR2 are MNHEY and SVGAGI. The CDR3 has 13 amino acids. The CDR3 nucleotides are TGTGCCAGCAGGGGGACGGCAAACACTGAAGCTTTCTTT. Translating gives CASRGTANTEAFF.

V gene TRBV5-5 combines with J gene TRBJ2-7; TRBD1 is a possible D gene (5 bases). V lost 4 bases and J lost 5, with 13 bases in between. CDR1 is SGHKS, CDR2 YYEKEE, per germline (reference sequence). This CDR3 spans 13 amino acids. Here the CDR3 reads CASSLGPDNEQYF. The CDR3 nucleotides are TGTGCCAGCAGCCTGGGGCCAGATAACGAGCAGTACTTC.

V usage is TRBV6-5 and J usage is TRBJ2-1; perhaps D is TRBD1 or TRBD2 (5 bases each). CDR1 is MNHEY and CDR2 is SVGAGI in the germline V gene. The CDR3 loop spans 11 amino acids. V gave up 6 bases and J gave up 9 bases, with 9 bases separating them. CDR3 in amino acids: CASRGTGEQFF. The CDR3 nucleotides are TGTGCCAGCAGGGGGACCGGTGAGCAGTTCTTC.

V and J are TRBV9 and TRBJ2-1, with TRBD2 as a possible D gene (5 bases). Germline CDR1 SGDLS, CDR2 YYNGEE. This CDR3 is built from 16 residues. The V end lost 0 bases, the J end lost 7 bases, and 17 bases lay between the germline ends. Here the CDR3 reads CASSVVSSGELNEQFF. The CDR3 DNA follows: TGTGCCAGCAGCGTAGTGTCAAGCGGTGAATTGAATGAGCAGTTCTTC.

This sequence joins TRBV19 and TRBJ2-7; 10 bases line up with TRBD1. The CDR3 runs 17 residues. With V trimmed by 3 bases and J by 2 bases, 10 bases remained unmatched. Germline V gives CDR1 LNHDA, CDR2 SQIVND (reference sequence). This CDR3 is CASSIGTGDAWAYEQYF. The CDR3 DNA reads TGTGCCAGTAGTATCGGGACAGGGGACGCCTGGGCCTACGAGCAGTACTTC.

The chain couples TRBV10-2 to TRBJ1-6; 7 bases are shared with TRBD1. The CDR3 runs to 14 residues. Trimming at V came to 4 bases and at J to 7 bases, leaving 4 bases not matched to a gene. Germline CDR1 is WSHSY and CDR2 is SAAADI. This CDR3 is CASSGTGDNSPLHF. In DNA, the CDR3 is TGCGCCAGCAGTGGTACAGGGGACAATTCACCCCTCCACTTT.

The gene calls are TRBV6-5 and TRBJ1-4; maybe TRBD1 (6 bases). The germline CDR1 and CDR2 sequences are MNHEY and SVGAGI. V lost 4 bases to trimming and J lost 8 bases, with 14 bases between them. The CDR3 has 14 residues. CDR3 region: CASSSRGESEKLFF. The DNA of the CDR3 is TGTGCCAGCAGTTCTAGGGGGGAAAGCGAAAAACTGTTTTTT.